The table lists the clone carrying this T cell receptor (beta chain) with many counts. Its antigen remains unidentified. TCRdb independently ran MiXCR on the RT-PCR reads; one entry per CDR3 protein. The table records over 650,000 distinct CDR3 sequences, approximately 18% of them present only once. Per germline, CDR1 SGHRS and CDR2 YFSETQ. The CDR3 totals 16 residues. V shed 4 bases and J 4 bases; nucleotides not matched to a gene: 8. These data originate in a study of response to subunit inactivated influenza vaccine. Study observations and caveats: The study's authors posited that every seasonal influenza vaccination enlists few new T cells.

The chain has TRBV5-1 and TRBJ2-1, with 10 bases matching TRBD2. The clonotype comes from a man aged 50 or older who received an inactivated influenza vaccine. This specimen was PBMCs from blood, taken less than 6 days after vaccination. The CDR3 nucleotides are TGCGCCAGCAGCGAATCCCCTAGCGGGGGTTACAATGAGCAGTTCTTC. Amino acids: CASSESPSGGYNEQFF.